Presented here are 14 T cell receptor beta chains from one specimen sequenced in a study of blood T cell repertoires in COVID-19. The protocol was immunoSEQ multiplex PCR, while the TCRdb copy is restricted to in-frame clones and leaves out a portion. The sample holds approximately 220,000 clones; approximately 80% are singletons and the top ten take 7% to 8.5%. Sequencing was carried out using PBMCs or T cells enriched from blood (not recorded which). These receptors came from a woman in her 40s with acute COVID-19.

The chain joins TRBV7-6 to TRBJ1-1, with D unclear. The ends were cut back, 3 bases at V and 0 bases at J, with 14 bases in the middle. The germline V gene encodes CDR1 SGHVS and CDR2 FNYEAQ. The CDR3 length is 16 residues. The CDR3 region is CASSFRQAHLNTEAFF. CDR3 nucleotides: TGTGCCAGCAGCTTTAGGCAGGCACACTTGAACACTGAAGCTTTCTTT.

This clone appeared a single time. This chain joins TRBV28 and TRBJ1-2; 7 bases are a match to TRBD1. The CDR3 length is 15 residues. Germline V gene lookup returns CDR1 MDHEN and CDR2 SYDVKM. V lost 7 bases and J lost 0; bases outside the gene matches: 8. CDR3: CASNMDRLTNYGYTF. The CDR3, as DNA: TGTGCCAGCAATATGGACAGGCTAACTAACTATGGCTACACCTTC.

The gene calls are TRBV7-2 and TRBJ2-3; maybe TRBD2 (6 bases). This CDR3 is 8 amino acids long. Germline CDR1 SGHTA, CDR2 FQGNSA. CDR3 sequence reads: CVGGTQYF. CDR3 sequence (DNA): TGTGTCGGGGGTACGCAGTATTTT.

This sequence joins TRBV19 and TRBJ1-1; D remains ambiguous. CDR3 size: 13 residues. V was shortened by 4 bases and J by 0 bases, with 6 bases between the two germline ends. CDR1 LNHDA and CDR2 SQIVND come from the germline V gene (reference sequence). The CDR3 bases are TGTGCCAGTAGTAAAAGCGTGAACACTGAAGCTTTCTTT. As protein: CASSKSVNTEAFF.

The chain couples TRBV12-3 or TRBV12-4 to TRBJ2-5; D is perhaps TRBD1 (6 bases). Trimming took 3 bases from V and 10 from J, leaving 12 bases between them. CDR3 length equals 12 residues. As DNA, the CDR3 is TGTGCCAGCAGTTTCGGACAGCCCTTCCAGTACTTC. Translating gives CASSFGQPFQYF.

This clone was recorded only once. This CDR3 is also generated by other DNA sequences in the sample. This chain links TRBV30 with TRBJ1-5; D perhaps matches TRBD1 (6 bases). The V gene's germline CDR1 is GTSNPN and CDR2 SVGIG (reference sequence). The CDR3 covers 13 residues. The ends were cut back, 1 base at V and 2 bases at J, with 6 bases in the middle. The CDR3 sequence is CAWSGQGNQPQHF. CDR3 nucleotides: TGTGCCTGGAGTGGACAGGGCAATCAGCCCCAGCATTTT.

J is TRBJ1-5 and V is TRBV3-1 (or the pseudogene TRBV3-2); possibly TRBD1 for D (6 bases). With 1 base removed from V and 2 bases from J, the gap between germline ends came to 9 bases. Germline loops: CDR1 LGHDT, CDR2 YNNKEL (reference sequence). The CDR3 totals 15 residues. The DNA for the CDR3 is TGTGCCAGCAGCCAAGGGACAGCAGGCAATCAGCCCCAGCATTTT. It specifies CASSQGTAGNQPQHF.

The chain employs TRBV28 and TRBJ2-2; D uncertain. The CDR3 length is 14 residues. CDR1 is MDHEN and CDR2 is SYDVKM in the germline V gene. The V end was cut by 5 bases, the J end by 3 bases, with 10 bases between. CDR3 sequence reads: CASSPPQYTGELFF. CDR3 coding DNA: TGTGCCAGCAGTCCCCCCCAGTACACCGGGGAGCTGTTTTTT. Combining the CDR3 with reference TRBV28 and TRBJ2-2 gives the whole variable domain DVKVTQSSRYLVKRTGEKVFLECVQDMDHENMFWYRQDPGLGLRLIYFSYDVKMKEKGDIPEGYSVSREKKERFSLILESASTNQTSMYLCASSPPQYTGELFFGEGSRLTVL.

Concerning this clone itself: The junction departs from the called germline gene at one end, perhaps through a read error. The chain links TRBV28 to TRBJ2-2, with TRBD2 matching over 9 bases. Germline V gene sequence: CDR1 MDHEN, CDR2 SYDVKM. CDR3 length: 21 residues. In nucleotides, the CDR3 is TGTGCCAGCAGTTTTACCCCATTTATTAGCGGGAGTCCCTCGAAAACCGGGGAGCTGTTTTTT. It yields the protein CASSFTPFISGSPSKTGELFF.

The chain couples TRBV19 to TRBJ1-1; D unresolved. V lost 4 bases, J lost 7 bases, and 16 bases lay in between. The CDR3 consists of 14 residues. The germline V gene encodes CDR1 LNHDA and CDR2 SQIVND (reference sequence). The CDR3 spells CASSTYPTSNEAFF. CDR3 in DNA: TGTGCCAGTAGTACGTATCCGACATCGAATGAAGCTTTCTTT.

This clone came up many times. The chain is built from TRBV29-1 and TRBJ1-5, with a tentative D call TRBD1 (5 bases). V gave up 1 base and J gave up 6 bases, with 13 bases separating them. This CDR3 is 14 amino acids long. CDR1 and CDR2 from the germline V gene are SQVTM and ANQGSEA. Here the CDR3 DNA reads TGCAGCGTTGAAGGAGCGGGGGAGAGTCAGCCCCAGCATTTT. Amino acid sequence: CSVEGAGESQPQHF.

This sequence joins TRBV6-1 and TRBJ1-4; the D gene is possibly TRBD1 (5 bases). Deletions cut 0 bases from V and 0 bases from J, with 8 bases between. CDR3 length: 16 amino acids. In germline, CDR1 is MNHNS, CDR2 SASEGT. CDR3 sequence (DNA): TGTGCCAGCAGTGAAGCGGGGCTGACAACTAATGAAAAACTGTTTTTT. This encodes CASSEAGLTTNEKLFF.

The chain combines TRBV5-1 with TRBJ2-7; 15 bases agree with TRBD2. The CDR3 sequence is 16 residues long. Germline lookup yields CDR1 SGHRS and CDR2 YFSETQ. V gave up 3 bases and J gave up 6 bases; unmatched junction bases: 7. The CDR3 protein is CASSYGLAGGPREQYF. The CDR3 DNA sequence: TGCGCCAGCAGCTATGGACTAGCGGGGGGGCCGCGCGAGCAGTACTTC.

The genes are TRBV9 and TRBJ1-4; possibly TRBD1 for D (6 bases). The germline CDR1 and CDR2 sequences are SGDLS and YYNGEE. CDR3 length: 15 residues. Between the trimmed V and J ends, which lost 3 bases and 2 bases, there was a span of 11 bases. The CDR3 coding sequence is TGTGCCAGCAGCGGCAGGGGTGCGACTAATGAAAAACTGTTTTTT. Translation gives CASSGRGATNEKLFF.